Listed here are 15 T cell receptor beta chains from one sample, sequenced in a study of OX40 agonist ivuxolimab in advanced cancers. This table comes from immunoSEQ multiplex PCR, and its TCRdb copy is limited to in-frame clones, with some not included. Among around 72,000 clones listed, about nine tenths were seen once. The sample in question was CD4+ or CD8+ T cells sorted from blood, obtained in a trial of the OX40 agonist ivuxolimab. Receptors originate from an adult with an advanced solid tumor such as melanoma, head and neck, liver or kidney cancer.

The rearrangement links TRBV10-3 to TRBJ1-4; 7 positions agree with TRBD1. CDR1 and CDR2 from the germline V gene are ENHRY and SYGVKD. V shed 9 bases, J shed 7 bases, and the junction held 8 bases outside the gene matches. There are 13 residues in the CDR3. CDR3 sequence: CAIRGDSVEKLFF. The CDR3 DNA sequence: TGTGCCATAAGGGGGGACAGTGTTGAAAAACTGTTTTTT.

This clone showed up just once. V usage is TRBV7-8 and J usage is TRBJ2-3; 7 positions match TRBD2. The J segment lost 3 bases and the V segment lost 3 bases, leaving 6 bases of the junction unmatched. The CDR3 runs to 15 residues. Per germline, CDR1 SGHVS and CDR2 FQNEAQ. CDR3 nucleotide sequence: TGTGCCAGCAGCTTGCCGGGACTACCAACAGATACGCAGTATTTT. Residues: CASSLPGLPTDTQYF.

V is TRBV5-8 and J is TRBJ2-1; D not certain. The CDR3 totals 12 residues. Per the germline V gene, CDR1 is SGHTS and CDR2 is YDEGEE. V was cut by 4 bases and J by 0 bases, with 2 bases left in between. The CDR3 is CASSRSYNEQFF. The DNA for the CDR3 is TGTGCCAGCAGCCGCTCCTACAATGAGCAGTTCTTC.

The chain links TRBV6-5 to TRBJ1-4, with TRBD1 as a possible D gene (5 bases). The CDR3 extends over 15 amino acids. Trimming stripped 4 bases from V and 3 bases from J, with 12 bases between. The germline gives CDR1 MNHEY, CDR2 SVGAGI. The CDR3, as DNA: TGTGCCAGCAGTTCGGCCGGGGGGGCTAATGAAAAACTGTTTTTT. Amino acids: CASSSAGGANEKLFF.

This sequence joins TRBV18 and TRBJ1-4; no definite D call. The CDR3 sequence is 15 residues long. Trimming left V 4 bases short and J 5 bases short, with 14 bases between. Germline CDR1 is KGHSH and CDR2 is LQKENI. The CDR3 loop reads CASSLQRGKNEKLFF. In DNA, the CDR3 is TGTGCCAGCTCACTTCAGAGAGGGAAGAATGAAAAACTGTTTTTT.

This clone was observed once. The rearrangement links TRBV7-2 to TRBJ2-1; 11 nucleotides align to TRBD1. CDR1 and CDR2 (germline): SGHTA, FQGNSA. Trimming at V came to 1 base and at J to 6 bases, leaving 2 bases not matched to a gene. The CDR3 runs to 15 residues. Here the CDR3 reads CASSLGTGGTNEQFF. The CDR3 DNA reads as TGTGCCAGCAGCTTAGGGACAGGGGGCACCAATGAGCAGTTCTTC.

Only a few counts were recorded for this clone. The chain combines TRBV4-1 with TRBJ1-6, with D maybe TRBD1 (6 bases). This CDR3 has 18 residues. Trimming shortened V by 0 bases and J by 2 bases, and 14 bases separated the two germline ends. In germline, CDR1 is MGHRA, CDR2 YSYEKL. This chain's CDR3 is CASSQDRGGQPYNSPLHF. CDR3 DNA: TGCGCCAGCAGCCAAGACCGGGGGGGCCAACCCTATAATTCACCCCTCCACTTT.

The CDR3 region is CASSGGQGSEGNTIYF. The CDR3 DNA follows: TGTGCCAGCAGCGGGGGACAGGGGTCGGAGGGAAACACCATATATTTT. The chain has TRBV5-4 and TRBJ1-3; TRBD1 aligns across 10 bases. The CDR3 loop spans 16 amino acids. Trimming took 4 bases from V and 4 from J; bases not matched to a gene: 8. Germline CDR1 and CDR2: SGHNT and YYREEE (reference sequence).

The V call is TRBV19, the J call TRBJ2-5; 7 positions agree with TRBD1. After removal of 3 bases from V and 3 bases from J, the junction contained 4 bases not matched to a gene. In germline, CDR1 is LNHDA, CDR2 SQIVND (reference sequence). The CDR3 has 14 residues. CDR3 region: CASSMRGLEETQYF. The CDR3 DNA sequence: TGTGCCAGTAGTATGAGGGGGCTTGAAGAGACCCAGTACTTC.

The chain carries TRBV4-3 and TRBJ2-2; the match to TRBD1 covers 7 bases. The CDR3 is 18 residues long. V lost 6 bases and J lost 0; bases outside the gene matches: 13. Germline assignment: CDR1 LGHNA and CDR2 YSLEER. Here the CDR3 DNA reads TGCGCCAGCAGTCCCGGTCGGACAGGAGCTGCGAACACCGGGGAGCTGTTTTTT. Translated: CASSPGRTGAANTGELFF.

Comment on this clone: Other DNA sequences in the sample encode the same CDR3. V usage is TRBV18 and J usage is TRBJ1-5, with 7 nucleotides matching TRBD1. Germline loops: CDR1 KGHSH, CDR2 LQKENI. With 3 bases clipped from V and 4 bases from J, the junction kept 0 bases outside the gene matches. This CDR3 region has 13 residues. Written as DNA, the CDR3 is TGTGCCAGCTCACCGGACAGGAATCAGCCCCAGCATTTT. Protein product: CASSPDRNQPQHF.

V gene TRBV19 combines with J gene TRBJ2-3, with TRBD2 identical over 7 bases. CDR1 is LNHDA, CDR2 SQIVND, per germline (reference sequence). With 10 bases clipped from V and 2 bases from J, the junction kept 9 bases outside the gene matches. This CDR3 is 14 amino acids long. The CDR3 region has the DNA TGTGCCACTAAGGTGGGGGGGAACACAGATACGCAGTATTTT. Its translation: CATKVGGNTDTQYF.

This sequence joins TRBV7-9 and TRBJ2-6, with 8 positions matching TRBD1. Trimming took 5 bases from V and 0 from J; bases not matched to a gene: 6. The CDR3 is 17 residues long. Germline-derived CDR1 and CDR2 are SEHNR and FQNEAQ (reference sequence). For the CDR3, the DNA is TGTGCCAGCAGCCCGTGGGACAGGAACTCTGGGGCCAACGTCCTGACTTTC. Protein sequence: CASSPWDRNSGANVLTF.

The V gene is TRBV9, the J gene TRBJ2-1; TRBD1 agrees at 8 bases. V shed 2 bases, J shed 4 bases, and the junction held 5 bases outside the gene matches. The germline V gene has CDR1 SGDLS and CDR2 YYNGEE. CDR3 length: 15 residues. The CDR3 is CASSVGQGIYNEQFF. The DNA of the CDR3 is TGTGCCAGCAGCGTCGGACAGGGTATATACAATGAGCAGTTCTTC.

This chain uses TRBV10-3 with TRBJ2-2; D not resolved. The CDR3 consists of 15 residues. In germline, CDR1 is ENHRY, CDR2 SYGVKD. Trimming removed 0 bases from V and 4 bases from J, with 9 bases in between. Written as DNA, the CDR3 is TGTGCCATCAGTGAGTCGAATTACCTCACCGGGGAGCTGTTTTTT. It translates to CAISESNYLTGELFF.